This TCR beta chain was identified in a study of T cells in Graves' hyperthyroidism and ophthalmopathy. From RNA transcripts, TCR beta CDR3 regions were amplified. Initially, a first-round RT-PCR of the TCR CDR3 employed the HTBI primer set. TCRdb itself ran the multiplex PCR reads through MiXCR, one entry per CDR3 protein. The sample contains under 400,000 distinct CDR3 sequences, approximately 16% of which appear only once. The receptor was isolated from a man between 25 and 39 years old with Graves' hyperthyroidism. What was sequenced was blood.

CDR3 sequence reads: CASSWTGGSGANVLTF. CDR3 coding DNA: TGTGCCAGCAGCTGGACAGGGGGCTCTGGGGCCAACGTCCTGACTTTC. The V gene is TRBV7-9, the J gene TRBJ2-6, with 10 bases that match TRBD1. The CDR3 loop spans 16 amino acids. The J segment lost 0 bases and the V segment lost 4 bases, leaving 0 bases of the junction unmatched. Germline V CDR1 and CDR2: SEHNR, FQNEAQ (reference sequence).